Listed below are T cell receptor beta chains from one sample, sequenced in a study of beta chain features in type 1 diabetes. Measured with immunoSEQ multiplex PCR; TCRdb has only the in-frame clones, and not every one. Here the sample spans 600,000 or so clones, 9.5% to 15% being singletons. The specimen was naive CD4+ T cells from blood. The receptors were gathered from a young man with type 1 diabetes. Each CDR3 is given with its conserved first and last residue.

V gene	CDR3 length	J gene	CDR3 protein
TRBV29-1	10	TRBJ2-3	CSVAQGTQYF
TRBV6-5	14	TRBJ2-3	CASRPTDRTDTQYF
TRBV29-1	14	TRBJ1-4	CSVGRGTGNEKLFF
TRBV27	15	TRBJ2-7	CASSRLPGPGYEQYF
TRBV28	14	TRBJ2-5	CASSFAHIQETQYF
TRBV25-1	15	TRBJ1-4	CASRRTGSFNEKLFF
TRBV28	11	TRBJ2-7	CASSLRHEQYF
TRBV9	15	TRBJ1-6	CASSVEGQMNSPLHF
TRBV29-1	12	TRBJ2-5	CSVEEASGTQYF
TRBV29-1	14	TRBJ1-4	CSVGTGQGNEKLFF
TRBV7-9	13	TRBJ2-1	CASSLLTRDEQFF
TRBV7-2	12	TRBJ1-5	CASSPSGQPQHF
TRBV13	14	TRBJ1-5	CASSSLQGNQPQHF
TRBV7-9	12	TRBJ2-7	CASSLEVVEQYF
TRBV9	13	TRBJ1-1	CASSVAVNTEAFF
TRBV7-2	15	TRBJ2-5	CASSPLRPPQETQYF
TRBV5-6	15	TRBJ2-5	CASSLAGGAEETQYF
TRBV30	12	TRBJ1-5	CACSGTGGPQHF
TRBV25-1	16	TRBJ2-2	CASSEQGAFNTGELFF
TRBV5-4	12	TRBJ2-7	CASSKTGLRQYF
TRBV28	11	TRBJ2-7	CASKFRGEQYF
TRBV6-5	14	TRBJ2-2	CAIRLAGDTGELFF
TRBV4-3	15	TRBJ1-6	CASSQEGGENSPLHF
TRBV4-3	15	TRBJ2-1	CASSPGQGGHNEQFF
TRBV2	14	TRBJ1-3	CASSEAGFGNTIYF
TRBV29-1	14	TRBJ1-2	CSVDNPGENYGYTF
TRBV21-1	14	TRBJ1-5	CASSKRGGNQPQHF
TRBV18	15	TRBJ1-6	CASSSLEGSRSPLHF
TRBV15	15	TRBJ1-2	CATSRDRQGNYGYTF
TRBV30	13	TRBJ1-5	CAWDRGGNQPQHF
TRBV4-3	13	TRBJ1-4	CASSTIAGEKLFF
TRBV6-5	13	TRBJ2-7	CASSYGQNHEQYF
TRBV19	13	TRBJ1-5	CASSIEGGQPQHF
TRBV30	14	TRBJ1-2	CAWRIGQGNYGYTF
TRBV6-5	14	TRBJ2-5	CASSSLAIRETQYF
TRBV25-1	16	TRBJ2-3	CASSDSGQGWKDTQYF
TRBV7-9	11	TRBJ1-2	CASSPGQFNTF
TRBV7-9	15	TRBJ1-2	CASSSRTEINYGYTF
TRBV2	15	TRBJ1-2	CASSGTRTANYGYTF
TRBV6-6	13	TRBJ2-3	CASNLAGGDTQYF
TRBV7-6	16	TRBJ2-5	CASSQRQGNNVETQYF
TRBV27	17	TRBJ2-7	CASSLSKPGQGRYEQYF
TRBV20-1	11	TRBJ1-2	CSAREGDGYTF
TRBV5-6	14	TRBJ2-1	CASSIGTPYNEQFF
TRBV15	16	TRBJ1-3	CATSRDPGTARSTIYF
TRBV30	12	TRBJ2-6	CAWSAGANVLTF
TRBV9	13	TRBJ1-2	CASSSGQPYGYTF
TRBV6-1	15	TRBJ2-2	CASPRPGPGTGELFF
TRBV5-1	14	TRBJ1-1	CASSLAQAITEAFF
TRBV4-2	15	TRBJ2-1	CASSQAAQGAVEQFF
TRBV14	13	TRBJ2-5	CASTRSLDETQYF
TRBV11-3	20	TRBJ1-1	CASRKTLQGAHASPNTEAFF